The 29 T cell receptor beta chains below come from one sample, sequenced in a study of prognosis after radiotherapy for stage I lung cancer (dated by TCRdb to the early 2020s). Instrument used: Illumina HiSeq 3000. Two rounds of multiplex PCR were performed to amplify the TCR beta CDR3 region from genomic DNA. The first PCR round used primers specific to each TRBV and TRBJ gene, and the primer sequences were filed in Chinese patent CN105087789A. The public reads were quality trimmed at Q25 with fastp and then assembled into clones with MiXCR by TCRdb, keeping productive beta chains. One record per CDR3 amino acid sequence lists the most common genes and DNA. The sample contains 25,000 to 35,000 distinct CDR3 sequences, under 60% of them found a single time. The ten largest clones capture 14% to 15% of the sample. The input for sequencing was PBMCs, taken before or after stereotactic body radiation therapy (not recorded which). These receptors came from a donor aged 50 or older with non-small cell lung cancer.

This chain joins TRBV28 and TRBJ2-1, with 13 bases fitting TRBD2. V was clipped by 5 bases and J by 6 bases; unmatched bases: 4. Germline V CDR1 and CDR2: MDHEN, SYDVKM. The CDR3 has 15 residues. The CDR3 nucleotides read TGTGCCAGCAGTATGACTAGCGGGAGGTTCAATGAGCAGTTCTTC. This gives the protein CASSMTSGRFNEQFF.

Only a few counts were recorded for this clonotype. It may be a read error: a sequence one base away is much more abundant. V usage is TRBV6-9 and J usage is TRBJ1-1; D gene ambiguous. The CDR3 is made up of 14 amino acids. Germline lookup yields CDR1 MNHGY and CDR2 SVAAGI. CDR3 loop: CASSSLALNSEAFF. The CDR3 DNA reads TGTGCCAGCAGTTCCCTTGCCCTGAACTCTGAAGCTTTCTTT.

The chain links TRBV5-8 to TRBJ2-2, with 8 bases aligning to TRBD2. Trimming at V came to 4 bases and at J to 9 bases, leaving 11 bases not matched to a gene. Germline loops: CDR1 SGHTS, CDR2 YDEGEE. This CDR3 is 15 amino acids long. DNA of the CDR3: TGTGCCAGCAGCCCATCGGGAGGGCTCGCCTGGGAGCTGTTTTTT. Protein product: CASSPSGGLAWELFF. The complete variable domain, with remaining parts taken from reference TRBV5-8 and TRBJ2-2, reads EAGVTQSPTHLIKTRGQQATLRCSPISGHTSVYWYQQALGLGLQFLLWYDEGEERNRGNFPPRFSGRQFPNYSSELNVNALELEDSALYLCASSPSGGLAWELFFGEGSRLTVL.

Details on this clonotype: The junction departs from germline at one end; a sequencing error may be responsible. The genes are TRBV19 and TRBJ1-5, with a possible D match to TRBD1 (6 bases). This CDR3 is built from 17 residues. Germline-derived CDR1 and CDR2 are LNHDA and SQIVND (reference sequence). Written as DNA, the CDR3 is TGTGCCAGTATTATAGTTCTTAGCAGGGGAATAGGGCAGCCCCGGCATTTT. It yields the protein CASIIVLSRGIGQPRHF. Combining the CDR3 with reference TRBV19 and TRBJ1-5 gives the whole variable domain DGGITQSPKYLFRKEGQNVTLSCEQNLNHDAMYWYRQDPGQGLRLIYYSQIVNDFQKGDIAEGYSVSREKKESFPLTVTSAQKNPTAFYLCASIIVLSRGIGQPRHFGDGTRLSIL.

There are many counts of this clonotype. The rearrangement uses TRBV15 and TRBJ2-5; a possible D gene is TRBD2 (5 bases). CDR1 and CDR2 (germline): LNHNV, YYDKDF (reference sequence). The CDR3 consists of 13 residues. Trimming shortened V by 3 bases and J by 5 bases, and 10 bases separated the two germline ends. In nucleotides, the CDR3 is TGTGCCACCAGCAGGTACGGCGGGGAGACCCAGTACTTC. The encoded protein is CATSRYGGETQYF.

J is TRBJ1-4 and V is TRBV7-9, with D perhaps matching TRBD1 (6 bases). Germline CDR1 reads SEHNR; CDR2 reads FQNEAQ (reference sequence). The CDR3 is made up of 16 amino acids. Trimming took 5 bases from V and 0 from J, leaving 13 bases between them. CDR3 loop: CASSPGAGATNEKLFF. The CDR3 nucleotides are TGTGCCAGCAGCCCAGGGGCGGGGGCAACTAATGAAAAACTGTTTTTT. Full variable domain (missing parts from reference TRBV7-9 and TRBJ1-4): DTGVSQNPRHKITKRGQNVTFRCDPISEHNRLYWYRQTLGQGPEFLTYFQNEAQLEKSRLLSDRFSAERPKGSFSTLEIQRTEQGDSAMYLCASSPGAGATNEKLFFGSGTQLSVL.

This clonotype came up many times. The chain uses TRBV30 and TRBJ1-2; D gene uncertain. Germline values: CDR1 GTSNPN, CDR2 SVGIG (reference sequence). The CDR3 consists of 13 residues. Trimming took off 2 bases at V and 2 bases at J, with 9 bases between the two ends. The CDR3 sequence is CAWSLTGNYGYTF. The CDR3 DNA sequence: TGTGCCTGGAGTTTGACGGGGAACTATGGCTACACCTTC.

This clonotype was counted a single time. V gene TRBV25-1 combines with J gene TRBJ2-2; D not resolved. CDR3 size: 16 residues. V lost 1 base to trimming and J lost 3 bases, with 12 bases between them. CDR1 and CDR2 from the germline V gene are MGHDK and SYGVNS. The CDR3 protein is CASSESRMFYTGELFF. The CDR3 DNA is TGTGCCAGCAGTGAATCAAGGATGTTCTACACCGGGGAGCTGTTTTTT.

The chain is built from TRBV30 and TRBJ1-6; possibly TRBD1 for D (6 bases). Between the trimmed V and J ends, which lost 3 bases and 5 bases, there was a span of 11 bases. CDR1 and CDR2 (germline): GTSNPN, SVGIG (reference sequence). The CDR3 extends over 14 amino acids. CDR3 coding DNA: TGTGCCTGGAGGGGACAATCAAATAATTCACCCCTCCACTTT. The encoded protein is CAWRGQSNNSPLHF.

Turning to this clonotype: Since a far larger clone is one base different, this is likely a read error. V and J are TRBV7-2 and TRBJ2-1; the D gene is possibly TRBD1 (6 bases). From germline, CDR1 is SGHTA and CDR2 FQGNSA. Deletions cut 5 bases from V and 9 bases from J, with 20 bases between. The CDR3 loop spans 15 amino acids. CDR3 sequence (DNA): TGTGCCAGCAGCCCCAGAATTTACAGGGACGCTGAGCAGTTCTTC. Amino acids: CASSPRIYRDAEQFF.

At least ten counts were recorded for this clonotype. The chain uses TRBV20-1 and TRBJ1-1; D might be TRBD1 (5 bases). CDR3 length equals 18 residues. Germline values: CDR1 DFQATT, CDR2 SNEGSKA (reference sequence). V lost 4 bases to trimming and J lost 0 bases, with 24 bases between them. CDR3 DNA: TGCAGTGCTACCCGCCCTGGGGCGGGTGGGTTTATGAACACTGAAGCTTTCTTT. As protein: CSATRPGAGGFMNTEAFF.

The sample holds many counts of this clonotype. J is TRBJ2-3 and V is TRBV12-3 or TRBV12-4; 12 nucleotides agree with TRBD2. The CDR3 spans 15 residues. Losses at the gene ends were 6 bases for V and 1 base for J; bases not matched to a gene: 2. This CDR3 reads CASRRTSGGTDTQYF. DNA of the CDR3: TGTGCCAGCAGGAGGACTAGCGGGGGCACAGATACGCAGTATTTT.

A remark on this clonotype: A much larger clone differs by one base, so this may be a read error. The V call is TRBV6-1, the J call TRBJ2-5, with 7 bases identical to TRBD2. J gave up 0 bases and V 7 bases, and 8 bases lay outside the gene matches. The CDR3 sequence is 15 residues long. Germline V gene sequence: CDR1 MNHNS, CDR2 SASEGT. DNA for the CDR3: TGTGCCAGCAATTGGAGCGGGGCAGACCAAGAGACCCAGTACTTC. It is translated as CASNWSGADQETQYF.

In DNA, the CDR3 is TGCAGTGCTAAAGGGTATATCGGGACCTTTGGACTAGCGGGTCCCGGGGGTGAGCAGTTCTTC. Encoded protein: CSAKGYIGTFGLAGPGGEQFF. This chain links TRBV20-1 with TRBJ2-1; 11 bases match TRBD2. The CDR3 has 21 residues. Looked up from germline, CDR1 is DFQATT and CDR2 is SNEGSKA (reference sequence). V trimming: 4 bases; J trimming: 9 bases; junction bases outside the gene matches: 29.

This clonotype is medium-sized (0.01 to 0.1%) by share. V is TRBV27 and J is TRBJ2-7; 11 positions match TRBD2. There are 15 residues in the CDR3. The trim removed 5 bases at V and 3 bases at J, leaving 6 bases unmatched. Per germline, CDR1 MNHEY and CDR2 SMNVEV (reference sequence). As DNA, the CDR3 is TGTGCCAGCAGTCACGGGACTAGCGGCCTCTACGAGCAGTACTTC. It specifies CASSHGTSGLYEQYF.

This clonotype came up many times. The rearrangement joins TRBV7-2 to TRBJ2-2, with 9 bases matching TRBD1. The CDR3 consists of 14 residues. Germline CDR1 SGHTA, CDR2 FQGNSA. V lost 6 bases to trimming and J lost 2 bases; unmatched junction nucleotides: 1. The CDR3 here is CASRGQGNTGELFF. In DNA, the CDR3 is TGTGCCAGCAGGGGACAGGGCAACACCGGGGAGCTGTTTTTT.

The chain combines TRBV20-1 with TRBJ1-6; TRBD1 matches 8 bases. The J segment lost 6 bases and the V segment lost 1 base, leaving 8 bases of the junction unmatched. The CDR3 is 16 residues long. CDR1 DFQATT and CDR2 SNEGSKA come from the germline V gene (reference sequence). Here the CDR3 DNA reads TGCAGTGCTAGAGTCTTTACGACAGGGGTTAATTCACCCCTCCACTTT. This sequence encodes CSARVFTTGVNSPLHF.

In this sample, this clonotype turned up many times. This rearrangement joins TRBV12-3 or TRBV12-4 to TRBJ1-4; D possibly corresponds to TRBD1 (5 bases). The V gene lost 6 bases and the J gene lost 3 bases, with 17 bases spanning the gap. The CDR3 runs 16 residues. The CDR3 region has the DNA TGTGCCAGCAGAATGGGGGGAGGGAGGGCTAATGAAAAACTGTTTTTT. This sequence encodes CASRMGGGRANEKLFF.

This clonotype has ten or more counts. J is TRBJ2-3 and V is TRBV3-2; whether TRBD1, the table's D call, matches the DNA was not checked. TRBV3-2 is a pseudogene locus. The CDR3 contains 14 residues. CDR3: CASSLAPSTDTQYF. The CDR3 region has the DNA TGTGCCAGCAGTCTAGCGCCCAGCACAGATACGCAGTATTTT.

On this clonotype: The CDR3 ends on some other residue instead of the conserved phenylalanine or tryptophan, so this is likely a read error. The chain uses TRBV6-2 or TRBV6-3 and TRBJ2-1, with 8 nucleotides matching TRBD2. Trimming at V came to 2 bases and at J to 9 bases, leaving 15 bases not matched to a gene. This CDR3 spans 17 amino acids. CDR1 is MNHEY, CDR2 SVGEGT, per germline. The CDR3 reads CASSYTPSGGPRGEQFL. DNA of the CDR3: TGTGCCAGCAGTTACACACCGTCGGGGGGGCCTCGCGGTGAGCAGTTCTTA.

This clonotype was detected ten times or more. DNA of the CDR3: TGTGCCAGCAGTTACGGAGGCACTGAAGCTTTCTTT. Its translation is CASSYGGTEAFF. This chain uses TRBV6-5 with TRBJ1-1, with D unclear. CDR1 is MNHEY and CDR2 is SVGAGI in the germline V gene. Trimming cost V 2 bases and J 4 bases, with 5 bases left between them. The CDR3 has 12 residues.

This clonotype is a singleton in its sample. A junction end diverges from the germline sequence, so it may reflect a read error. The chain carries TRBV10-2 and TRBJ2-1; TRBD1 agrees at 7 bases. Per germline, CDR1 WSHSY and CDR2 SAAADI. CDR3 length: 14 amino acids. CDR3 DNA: TGCGCCAGCAGTCCCACCCGGACAGGTAATGAGCAGTTCTTT. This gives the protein CASSPTRTGNEQFF.

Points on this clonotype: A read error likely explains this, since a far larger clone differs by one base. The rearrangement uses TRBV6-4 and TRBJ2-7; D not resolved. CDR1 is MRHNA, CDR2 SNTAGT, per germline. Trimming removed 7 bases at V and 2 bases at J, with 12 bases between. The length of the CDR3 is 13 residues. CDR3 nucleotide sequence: TGTGCCAGCACTCCGTCAGGACCCTACGAGCAGTACTTC. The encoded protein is CASTPSGPYEQYF.

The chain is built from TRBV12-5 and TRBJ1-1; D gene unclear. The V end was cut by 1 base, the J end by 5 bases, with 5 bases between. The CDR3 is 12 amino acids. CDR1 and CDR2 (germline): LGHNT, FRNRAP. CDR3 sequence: CASGLGETEAFF. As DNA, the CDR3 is TGTGCTAGTGGTTTGGGGGAAACTGAAGCTTTCTTT.

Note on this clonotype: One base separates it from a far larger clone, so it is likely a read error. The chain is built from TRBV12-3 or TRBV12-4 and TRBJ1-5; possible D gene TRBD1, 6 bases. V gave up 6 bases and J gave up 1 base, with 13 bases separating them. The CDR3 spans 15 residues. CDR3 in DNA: TGTGCCAGCAGCGTACAGGGAGGGAGCAATCAGCCCCAGCATTTT. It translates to CASSVQGGSNQPQHF.

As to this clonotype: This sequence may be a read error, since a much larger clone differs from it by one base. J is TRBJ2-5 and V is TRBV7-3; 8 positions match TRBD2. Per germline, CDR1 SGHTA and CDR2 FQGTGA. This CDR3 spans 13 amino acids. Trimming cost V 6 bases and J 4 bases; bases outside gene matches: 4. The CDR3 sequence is CASRSSGLETQYF. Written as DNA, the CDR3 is TGTGCCAGCAGATCTAGCGGGTTAGAGACCCAGTACTTC.

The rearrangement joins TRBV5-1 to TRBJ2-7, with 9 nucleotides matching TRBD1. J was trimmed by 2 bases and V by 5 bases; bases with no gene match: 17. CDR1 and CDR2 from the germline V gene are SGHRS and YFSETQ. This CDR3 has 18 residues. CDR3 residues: CASSSSPGQGLGTYEQYF. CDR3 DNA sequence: TGCGCCAGCAGTTCGAGTCCGGGACAGGGCCTTGGAACCTACGAGCAGTACTTC.

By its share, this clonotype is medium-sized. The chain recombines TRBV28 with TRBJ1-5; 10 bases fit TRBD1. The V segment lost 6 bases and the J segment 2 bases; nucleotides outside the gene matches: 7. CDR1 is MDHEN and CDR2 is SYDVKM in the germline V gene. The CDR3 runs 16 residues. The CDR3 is CASRESGTGGNQPQHF. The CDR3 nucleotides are TGTGCCAGCAGGGAATCGGGGACAGGGGGCAATCAGCCCCAGCATTTT.

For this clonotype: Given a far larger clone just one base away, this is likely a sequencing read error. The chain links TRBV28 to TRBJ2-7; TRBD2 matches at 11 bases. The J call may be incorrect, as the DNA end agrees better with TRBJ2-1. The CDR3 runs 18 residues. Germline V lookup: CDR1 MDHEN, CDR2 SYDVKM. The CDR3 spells CASSPGLAVATPLGEQFF. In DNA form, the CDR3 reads TGTGCCAGCAGCCCGGGACTAGCGGTAGCTACCCCCCTAGGGGAGCAGTTCTTC.